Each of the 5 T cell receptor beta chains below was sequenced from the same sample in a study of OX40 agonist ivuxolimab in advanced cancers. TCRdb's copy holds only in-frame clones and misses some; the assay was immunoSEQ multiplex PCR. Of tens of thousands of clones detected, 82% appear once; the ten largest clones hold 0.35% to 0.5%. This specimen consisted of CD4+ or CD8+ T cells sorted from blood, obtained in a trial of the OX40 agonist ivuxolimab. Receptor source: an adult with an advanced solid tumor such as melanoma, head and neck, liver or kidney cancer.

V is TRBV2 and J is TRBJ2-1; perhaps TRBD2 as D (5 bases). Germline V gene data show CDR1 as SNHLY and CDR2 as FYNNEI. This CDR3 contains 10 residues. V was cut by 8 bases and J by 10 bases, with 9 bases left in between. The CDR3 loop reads CASVRGEQFF. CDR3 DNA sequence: TGTGCCAGCGTTCGGGGAGAGCAGTTCTTC.

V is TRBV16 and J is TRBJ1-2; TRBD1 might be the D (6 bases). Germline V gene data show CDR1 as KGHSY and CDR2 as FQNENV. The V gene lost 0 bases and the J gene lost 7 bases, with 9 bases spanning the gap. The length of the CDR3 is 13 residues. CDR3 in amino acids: CASSQSQGTGYTF. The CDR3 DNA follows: TGTGCCAGCAGCCAATCCCAGGGGACTGGCTACACCTTC.

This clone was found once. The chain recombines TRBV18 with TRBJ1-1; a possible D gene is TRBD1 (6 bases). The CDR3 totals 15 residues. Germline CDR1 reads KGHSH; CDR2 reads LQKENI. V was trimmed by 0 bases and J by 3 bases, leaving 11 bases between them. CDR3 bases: TGTGCCAGCTCACCACCACGGACAGAAGACACTGAAGCTTTCTTT. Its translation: CASSPPRTEDTEAFF.

CDR3 nucleotides: TGTGCCAGCAGTATCACAGGGGGCGGCGGGGGTGGCTACACCTTC. Protein: CASSITGGGGGGYTF. The rearrangement uses TRBV28 and TRBJ1-2; 9 bases line up with TRBD1. From germline, CDR1 is MDHEN and CDR2 SYDVKM. Losses at the gene ends were 5 bases for V and 7 bases for J; bases not matched to a gene: 11. The CDR3 has 15 amino acids.

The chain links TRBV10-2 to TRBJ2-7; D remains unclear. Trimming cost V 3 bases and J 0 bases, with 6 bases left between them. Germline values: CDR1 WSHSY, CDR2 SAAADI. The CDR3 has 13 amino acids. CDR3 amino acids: CASSDGISYEQYV. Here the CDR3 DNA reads TGCGCCAGCAGTGATGGCATCTCCTACGAGCAGTACGTC.